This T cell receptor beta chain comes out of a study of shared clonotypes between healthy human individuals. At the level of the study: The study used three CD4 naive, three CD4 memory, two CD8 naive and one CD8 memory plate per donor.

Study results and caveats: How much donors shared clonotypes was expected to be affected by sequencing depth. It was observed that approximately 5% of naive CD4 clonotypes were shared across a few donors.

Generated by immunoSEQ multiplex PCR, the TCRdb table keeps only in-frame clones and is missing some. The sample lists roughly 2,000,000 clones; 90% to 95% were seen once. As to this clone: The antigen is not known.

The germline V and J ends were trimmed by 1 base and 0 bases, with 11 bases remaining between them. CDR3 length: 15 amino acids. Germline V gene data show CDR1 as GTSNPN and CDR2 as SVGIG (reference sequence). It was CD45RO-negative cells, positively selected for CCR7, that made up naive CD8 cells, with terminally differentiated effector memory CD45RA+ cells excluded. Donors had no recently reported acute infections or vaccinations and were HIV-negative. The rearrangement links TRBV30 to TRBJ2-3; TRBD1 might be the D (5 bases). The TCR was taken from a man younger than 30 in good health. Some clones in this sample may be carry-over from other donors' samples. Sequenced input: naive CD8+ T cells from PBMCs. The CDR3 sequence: CAWSEGYSSTDTQYF. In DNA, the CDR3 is TGTGCCTGGAGTGAGGGGTACTCTAGCACAGATACGCAGTATTTT.